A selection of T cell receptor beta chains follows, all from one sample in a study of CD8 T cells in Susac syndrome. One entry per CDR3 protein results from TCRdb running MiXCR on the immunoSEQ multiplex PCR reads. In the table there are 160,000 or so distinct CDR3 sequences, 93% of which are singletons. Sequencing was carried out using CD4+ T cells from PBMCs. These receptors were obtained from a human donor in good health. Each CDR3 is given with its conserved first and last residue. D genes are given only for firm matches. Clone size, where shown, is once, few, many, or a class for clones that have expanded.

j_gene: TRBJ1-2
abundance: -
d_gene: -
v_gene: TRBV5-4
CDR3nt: TGTGCCAGCAGCTCCAAGGATCGCTATGGCTACACCTTC
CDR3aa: CASSSKDRYGYTF

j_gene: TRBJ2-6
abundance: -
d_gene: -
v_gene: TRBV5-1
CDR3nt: TGCGCCAGCACCTGGGGGGCAGGGGGTCCCTCTGGGGCCAACGTCCTGACTTTC
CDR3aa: CASTWGAGGPSGANVLTF

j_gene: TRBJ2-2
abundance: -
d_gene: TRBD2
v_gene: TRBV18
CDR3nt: TGTGCCAGCTCACCATCTAGCGGGGGATACACCGGGGAGCTGTTTTTT
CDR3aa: CASSPSSGGYTGELFF

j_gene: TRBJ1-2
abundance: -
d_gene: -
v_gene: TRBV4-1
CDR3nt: TGCGCCAGCAGCCAAGAGGGCCAAGGAGCAGGGAGATACTATGGCTACACCTTC
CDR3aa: CASSQEGQGAGRYYGYTF

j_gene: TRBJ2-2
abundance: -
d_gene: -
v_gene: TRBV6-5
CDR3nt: TGTGCCAGCAGTTTTAAGGCACGAGTGAACACCGGGGAGCTGTTTTTT
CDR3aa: CASSFKARVNTGELFF

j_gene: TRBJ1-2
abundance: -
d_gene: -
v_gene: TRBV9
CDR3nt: TGTGCCAGCAGCCCTATCTACCGTGGTGGCTACACCTTC
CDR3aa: CASSPIYRGGYTF

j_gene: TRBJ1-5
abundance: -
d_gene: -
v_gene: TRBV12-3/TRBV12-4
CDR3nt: TGTGCCAGCAGCCTACAGGGTCGGGGTCAGCCCCAGCATTTT
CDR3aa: CASSLQGRGQPQHF

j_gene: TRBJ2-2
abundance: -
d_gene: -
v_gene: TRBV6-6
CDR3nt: TGTGCCAGCCTCGGCGGGGGCGGAAACACCGGGGAGCTGTTTTTT
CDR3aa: CASLGGGGNTGELFF

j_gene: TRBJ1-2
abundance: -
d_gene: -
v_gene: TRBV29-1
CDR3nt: TGCAGCGTTGAAGATAGAGAGGAGGGGGTGTTCAGCTATGGCTACACCTTC
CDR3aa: CSVEDREEGVFSYGYTF

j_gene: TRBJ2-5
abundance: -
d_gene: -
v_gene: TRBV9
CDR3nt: TGTGCCAGCAGCCCCGCGGGCACGGGGGAGACCCAGTACTTC
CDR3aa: CASSPAGTGETQYF

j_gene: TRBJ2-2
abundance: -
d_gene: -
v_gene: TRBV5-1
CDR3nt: TGCGCCAGCAGCTTGGTGGGGGCGCGGGCCACCGGGGAGCTGTTTTTT
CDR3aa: CASSLVGARATGELFF

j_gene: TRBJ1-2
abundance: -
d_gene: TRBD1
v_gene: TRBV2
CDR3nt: TGTGCCAGCAGGGCGGGACAGGGCGCACCCGGCTACACCTTC
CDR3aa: CASRAGQGAPGYTF

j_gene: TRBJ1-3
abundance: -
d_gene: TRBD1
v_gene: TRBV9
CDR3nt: TGTGCCAGCAGCGTCGACAGGGCTGGAAACACCATATATTTT
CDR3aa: CASSVDRAGNTIYF

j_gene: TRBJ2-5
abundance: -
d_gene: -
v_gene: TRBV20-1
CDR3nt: TGCAGTGCTACAGGGTTTGGGGGCCAAAGGGAGACCCAGTACTTC
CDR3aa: CSATGFGGQRETQYF

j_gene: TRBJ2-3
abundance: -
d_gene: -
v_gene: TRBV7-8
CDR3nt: TGTGCCAGCAGCGCCCAGGGGGGGACAGATACGCAGTATTTT
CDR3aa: CASSAQGGTDTQYF

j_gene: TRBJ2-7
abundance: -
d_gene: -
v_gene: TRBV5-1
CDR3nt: TGCGCCAGCAGCTTGGGGAGCCTCGGGACCGTAACCTACGAGCAGTACTTC
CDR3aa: CASSLGSLGTVTYEQYF

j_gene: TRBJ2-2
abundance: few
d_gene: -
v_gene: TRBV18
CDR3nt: TGTGCCAGCTCAAGGGAGAACACCGGGGAGCTGTTTTTT
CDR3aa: CASSRENTGELFF

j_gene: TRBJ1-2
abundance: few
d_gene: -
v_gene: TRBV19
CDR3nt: TGTGCCACCACCGGCAGCTACTATGGCTACACCTTC
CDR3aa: CATTGSYYGYTF

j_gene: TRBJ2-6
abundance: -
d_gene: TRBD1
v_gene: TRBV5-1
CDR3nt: TGCGCCAGCAGCCTAACAGGGGGCGCAGCTGGGGCCAACGTCCTGACTTTC
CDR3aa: CASSLTGGAAGANVLTF

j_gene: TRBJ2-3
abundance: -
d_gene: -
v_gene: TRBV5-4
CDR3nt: TGTGCCTCCGGCTTGTATAGCACAGATACGCAGTATTTT
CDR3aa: CASGLYSTDTQYF

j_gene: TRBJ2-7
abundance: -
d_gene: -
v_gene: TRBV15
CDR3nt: TGTGCCACCAGCAGAGGGGGGGACACCTACGAGCAGTACTTC
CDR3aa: CATSRGGDTYEQYF

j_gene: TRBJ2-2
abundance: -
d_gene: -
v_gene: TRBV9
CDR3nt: TGTGCCAGCAGCGTAGATCAAGGGAACACCGGGGAGCTGTTTTTT
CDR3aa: CASSVDQGNTGELFF

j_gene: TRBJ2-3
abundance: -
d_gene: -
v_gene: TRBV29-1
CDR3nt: TGCAGCGTTGAAGATGTTAATCTCACTCCAGATACGCAGTATTTT
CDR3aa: CSVEDVNLTPDTQYF

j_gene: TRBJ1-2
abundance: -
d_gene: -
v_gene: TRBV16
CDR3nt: TGTGCCAGCAGCCAAGTAGTACAGGTCTATGGCTACACCTTC
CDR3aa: CASSQVVQVYGYTF

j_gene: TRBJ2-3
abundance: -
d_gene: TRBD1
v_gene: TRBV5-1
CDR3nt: TGCGCCAGCAGCAAAGACAGGGGAGGTATGGATACGCAGTATTTT
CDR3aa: CASSKDRGGMDTQYF

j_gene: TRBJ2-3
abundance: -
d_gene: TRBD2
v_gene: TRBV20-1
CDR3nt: TGCAGTGCCAGAGACGGGGGGGCCGCAGATACGCAGTATTTT
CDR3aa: CSARDGGAADTQYF

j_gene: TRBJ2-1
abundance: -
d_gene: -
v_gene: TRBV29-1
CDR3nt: TGCAGCGTTGTTAGGGGCGGGAATGAGCAGTTCTTC
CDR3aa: CSVVRGGNEQFF

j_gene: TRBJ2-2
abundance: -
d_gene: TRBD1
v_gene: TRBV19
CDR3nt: TGTGCCAGTAGTCGGGCCCCAGGGGGAACCGGGGAGCTGTTTTTT
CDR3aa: CASSRAPGGTGELFF

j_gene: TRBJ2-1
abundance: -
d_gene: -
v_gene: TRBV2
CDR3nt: TGTGCCAGCAGTGAGATGGTGGGGCGTTACAATGAGCAGTTCTTC
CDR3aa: CASSEMVGRYNEQFF

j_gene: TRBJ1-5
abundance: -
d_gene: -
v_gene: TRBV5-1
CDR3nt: TGCGCCAGCAGCTTATCGGGAATTAGAAATCAGCCCCAGCATTTT
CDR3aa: CASSLSGIRNQPQHF

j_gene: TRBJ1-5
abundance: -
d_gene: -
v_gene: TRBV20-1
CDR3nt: TGCAGTGCGCATCGGAGCAATCAGCCCCAGCATTTT
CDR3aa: CSAHRSNQPQHF

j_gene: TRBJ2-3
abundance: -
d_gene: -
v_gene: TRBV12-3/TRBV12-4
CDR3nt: TGTGCCAGCAGCCCACCGACTAGTTCAGATACGCAGTATTTT
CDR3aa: CASSPPTSSDTQYF

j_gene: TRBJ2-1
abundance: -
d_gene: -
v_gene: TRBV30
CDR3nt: TGTGCCTGGAGCCGCGGGTCGGACAATGAGCAGTTCTTC
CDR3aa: CAWSRGSDNEQFF

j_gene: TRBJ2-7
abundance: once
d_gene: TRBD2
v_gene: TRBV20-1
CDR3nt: TGCAGTGCTAGAGATCATCGGGCTAGCGGAAAGGCCTACGAGCAGTACTTC
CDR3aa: CSARDHRASGKAYEQYF

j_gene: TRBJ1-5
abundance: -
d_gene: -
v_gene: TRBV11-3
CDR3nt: TGTGCCCGGTGGGCTTCCTCACCCTACGAATATAGCAATCAGCCCCAGCATTTT
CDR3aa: CARWASSPYEYSNQPQHF

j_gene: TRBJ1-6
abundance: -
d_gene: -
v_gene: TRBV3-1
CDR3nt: TGTGCCAGCAGCCAACAGCAGGGCGCTAGCTCCTATAATTCACCCCTCCACTTT
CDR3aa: CASSQQQGASSYNSPLHF

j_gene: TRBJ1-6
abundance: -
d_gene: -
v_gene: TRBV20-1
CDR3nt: TGCAGTGCGGGTGACTCCTATAATTCACCCCTCCACTTT
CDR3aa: CSAGDSYNSPLHF

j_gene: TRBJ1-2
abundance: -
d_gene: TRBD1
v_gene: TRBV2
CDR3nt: TGTGCCAGCAGTAACGATAGGGACAGGGCTGGCTACACCTTC
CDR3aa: CASSNDRDRAGYTF

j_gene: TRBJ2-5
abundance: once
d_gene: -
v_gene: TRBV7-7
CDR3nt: TGTGCCAGCAGCCTTGGAGGCAGGGTTGCCGAGACCCAGTACTTC
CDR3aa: CASSLGGRVAETQYF

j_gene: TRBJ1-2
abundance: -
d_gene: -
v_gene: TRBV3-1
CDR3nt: TGTGCCAGCAGCCAAGAGGGCAGGGTGGGATATGGCTACACCTTC
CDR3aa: CASSQEGRVGYGYTF

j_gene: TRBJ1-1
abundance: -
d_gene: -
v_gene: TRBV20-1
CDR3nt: TGCAGTGCTAGGATGGACATGAACACTGAAGCTTTCTTT
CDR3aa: CSARMDMNTEAFF